The 7 T cell receptor beta chains below were found in one sample sequenced in a study of blood T cell repertoires in COVID-19. The assay was immunoSEQ multiplex PCR, and TCRdb's table has in-frame clones only and misses some. The data contain fewer than 250,000 clones, about 82% of them seen just once; the ten biggest clones take up roughly 6.2%. The specimen was peripheral blood. Receptors were obtained from a woman of 80 years or more with COVID-19, enrolled during active disease.

The J gene is TRBJ2-5, the V gene TRBV7-6, with D tentatively TRBD1 (5 bases). Germline CDR1 reads SGHVS; CDR2 reads FNYEAQ. The CDR3 contains 11 residues. V lost 6 bases to trimming and J lost 5 bases, with 7 bases between them. For the CDR3, the DNA is TGTGCCAGCAGGTCAGGGGAGACCCAGTACTTC. Its translation: CASRSGETQYF. Using reference TRBV7-6 and TRBJ2-5 for the parts outside the CDR3, the full variable domain is GAGVSQSPRYKVTKRGQDVALRCDPISGHVSLYWYRQALGQGPEFLTYFNYEAQQDKSGLPNDRFSAERPEGSISTLTIQRTEQRDSAMYRCASRSGETQYFGPGTRLLVL.

The chain uses TRBV27 and TRBJ2-1; TRBD2 matches 8 bases. From germline, CDR1 is MNHEY and CDR2 SMNVEV (reference sequence). The junction had 7 bases not matched to a gene; V was cut back by 6 bases and J by 0 bases. The CDR3 spans 16 residues. Here the CDR3 reads CASSRGGRSSYNEQFF. The DNA for the CDR3 is TGTGCCAGCAGCCGGGGGGGGAGAAGCTCCTACAATGAGCAGTTCTTC.

The V call is TRBV9, the J call TRBJ2-1; D is possibly TRBD1 (6 bases). The CDR3 loop spans 18 amino acids. The V end was cut by 4 bases, the J end by 4 bases, with 24 bases between. CDR1 is SGDLS and CDR2 is YYNGEE in the germline V gene. CDR3 amino acids: CASSPWDKIKGVYNEQFF. The CDR3 DNA follows: TGTGCCAGCAGCCCTTGGGACAAAATCAAGGGAGTATACAATGAGCAGTTCTTC.

The chain employs TRBV9 and TRBJ2-3, with 9 bases aligning to TRBD2. With 3 bases clipped from V and 6 bases from J, the junction kept 14 bases outside the gene matches. CDR1 is SGDLS, CDR2 YYNGEE, per germline. This CDR3 is built from 17 residues. For the CDR3, the DNA is TGTGCCAGCAGCGGGGGCCCCCTAGGCGGGGGGGAGGATACGCAGTATTTT. It translates to CASSGGPLGGGEDTQYF.

The chain uses TRBV6-5 and TRBJ1-2; no clear D gene. V lost 6 bases and J 0 bases, leaving 11 bases between the germline ends. Germline V CDR1 and CDR2: MNHEY, SVGAGI. CDR3 length equals 14 residues. The CDR3 loop reads CASRWSRTNYGYTF. DNA of the CDR3: TGTGCCAGCAGGTGGAGCAGAACTAACTATGGCTACACCTTC.

CDR3 loop: CASSLQQGNTEAFF. DNA of the CDR3: TGTGCCAGCAGCCTTCAACAGGGGAACACTGAAGCTTTCTTT. The chain carries TRBV11-2 and TRBJ1-1, with D perhaps matching TRBD1 (6 bases). The germline V and J ends were trimmed by 5 bases and 1 base, with 11 bases remaining between them. The V gene's germline CDR1 is SGHAT and CDR2 FQNNGV. This CDR3 comprises 14 residues.

This sequence joins TRBV1 and TRBJ1-2. TRBV1 is labeled a pseudogene. The length of the CDR3 is 14 residues. Here the CDR3 DNA reads TGCACCAGCAGCCAAGGTTATGATCCGAGAGGCTACACCTTC. It codes for CTSSQGYDPRGYTF.